The TCR beta chain under discussion was sequenced for a study of CD8 T cells in ankylosing spondylitis. Study-level findings and limits: Within ankylosing spondylitis blood, a TCR beta motif made up of seven or eight highly homologous variants appeared to be characteristic. In ankylosing spondylitis patients, matched synovial fluid reportedly showed significant enrichment of disease-linked clones. Reports of some motif variants in reactive arthritis synovial fluid and blood predate this one. Disease-linked clones were CD8+ and relatively rare in peripheral blood.

TCRdb itself ran the 5' RACE reads through MiXCR, one entry per CDR3 protein. The data show around 430,000 distinct CDR3 sequences, with under 20% seen just once and approximately 0.93% held by the top ten. This clonotype was counted between two and nine times. The target antigen is unknown. The J segment lost 9 bases and the V segment lost 5 bases, leaving 7 bases of the junction unmatched. Germline CDR1 and CDR2: DFQATT and SNEGSKA (reference sequence). This CDR3 has 12 residues. The TCR originated in a male donor with ankylosing spondylitis. Sequencing was performed on blood, either unsorted or a sorted T cell fraction (not recorded which). The gene calls are TRBV20-1 and TRBJ2-1, with TRBD1 matching over 7 bases. The CDR3 coding sequence is TGCAGTGCTGACGACAGGGCGGGTGAGCAGTTCTTC. Translation: CSADDRAGEQFF.